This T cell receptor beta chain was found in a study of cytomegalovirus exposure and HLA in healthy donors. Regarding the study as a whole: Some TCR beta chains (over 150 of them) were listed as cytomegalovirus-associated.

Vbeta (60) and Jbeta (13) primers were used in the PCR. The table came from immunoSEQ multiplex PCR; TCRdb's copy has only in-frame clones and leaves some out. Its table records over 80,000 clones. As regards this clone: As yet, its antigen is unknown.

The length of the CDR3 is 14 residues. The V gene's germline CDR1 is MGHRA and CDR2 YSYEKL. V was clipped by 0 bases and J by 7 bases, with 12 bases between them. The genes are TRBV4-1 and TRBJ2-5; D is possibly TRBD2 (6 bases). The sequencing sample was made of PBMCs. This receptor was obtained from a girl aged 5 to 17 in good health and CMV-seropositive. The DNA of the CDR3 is TGCGCCAGCAGCCAAGATTTGGTCGGGGGGACCCAGTACTTC. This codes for CASSQDLVGGTQYF.